Sequencing of this T cell receptor beta chain was carried out in a study of blood T cell repertoires in COVID-19. As for the study in general: The study drew acute and convalescent COVID-19 samples from the United States, Italy and Spain. PBMCs, B-cell-depleted T cells, or T cells provided the cDNA or gDNA that made up the material.

Germline lookup yields CDR1 SGHRS and CDR2 YFSETQ. V was pared by 0 bases and J by 2 bases, with 11 bases between. The CDR3 is made up of 16 amino acids. Original processing methods: Amplifying reference gene primers gave estimates of nucleated cell counts. TCRdb's table, derived via immunoSEQ multiplex PCR, lists solely in-frame clones and lacks some. The DNA gave D and trimming, while V, J and clone size come from that table. Found here are roughly 250,000 clones, approximately 81% of them singletons; the top ten hold 2.5% to 3%. The sequence derives from an older woman with active or convalescent COVID-19. Sequencing was carried out using peripheral blood. This chain links TRBV5-1 with TRBJ2-2, with a weak D call TRBD2 (6 bases). CDR3 in amino acids: CASSLGRDGNTGELFF. CDR3 in DNA: TGCGCCAGCAGCTTGGGGCGGGACGGCAACACCGGGGAGCTGTTTTTT.